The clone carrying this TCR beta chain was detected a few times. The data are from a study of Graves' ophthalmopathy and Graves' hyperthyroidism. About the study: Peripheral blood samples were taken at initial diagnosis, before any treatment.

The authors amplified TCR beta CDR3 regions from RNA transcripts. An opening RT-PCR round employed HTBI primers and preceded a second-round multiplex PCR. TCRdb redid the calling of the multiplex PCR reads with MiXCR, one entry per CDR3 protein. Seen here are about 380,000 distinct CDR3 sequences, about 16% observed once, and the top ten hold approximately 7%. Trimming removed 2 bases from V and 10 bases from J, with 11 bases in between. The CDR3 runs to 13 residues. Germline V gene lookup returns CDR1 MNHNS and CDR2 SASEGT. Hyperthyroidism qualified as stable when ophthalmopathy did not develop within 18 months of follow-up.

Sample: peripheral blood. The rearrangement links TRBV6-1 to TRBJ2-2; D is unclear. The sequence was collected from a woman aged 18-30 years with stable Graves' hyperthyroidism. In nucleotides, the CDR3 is TGTGCCAGCAGTGAAATTAGATCGGAGGAGCTGTTTTTT. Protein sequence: CASSEIRSEELFF.